What follows are 25 T cell receptor beta chains derived from one specimen sequenced in a study of shared clonotypes between healthy human individuals. Here immunoSEQ multiplex PCR was the method, and the copy in TCRdb shows in-frame clones only, minus some. The sample carries some 1.5 million clones, roughly 96% recorded once. Specimen: naive CD4+ T cells sorted from blood. Subset defined: CD45RA+ positively selected. These receptor sequences come from a man aged 25-45 years in good health.

This clone was recorded once. The V call is TRBV5-1, the J call TRBJ2-1; D is perhaps TRBD1 (6 bases). The ends were cut back, 7 bases at V and 2 bases at J, with 13 bases in the middle. CDR3 size: 14 residues. The germline V gene encodes CDR1 SGHRS and CDR2 YFSETQ. The chain's CDR3 is CASGGTGPYNEQFF. The CDR3 DNA reads TGCGCCAGCGGGGGCACGGGTCCCTACAATGAGCAGTTCTTC.

V gene TRBV28 combines with J gene TRBJ2-7, with D hard to call. The CDR3 has 13 amino acids. The V end lost 4 bases, the J end lost 7 bases, and 14 bases lay between the germline ends. Germline V gene data show CDR1 as MDHEN and CDR2 as SYDVKM. The CDR3 coding sequence is TGTGCCAGCAGTTCTCTTTCTGGTGGGGAGCAGTACTTC. Translating it yields CASSSLSGGEQYF. The full variable domain, in which reference TRBV28 and TRBJ2-7 provide the parts outside the CDR3, is DVKVTQSSRYLVKRTGEKVFLECVQDMDHENMFWYRQDPGLGLRLIYFSYDVKMKEKGDIPEGYSVSREKKERFSLILESASTNQTSMYLCASSSLSGGEQYFGPGTRLTVT.

V and J are TRBV10-2 and TRBJ2-3; 7 bases align to TRBD2. J was trimmed by 0 bases and V by 2 bases; bases with no gene match: 8. Germline assignment: CDR1 WSHSY and CDR2 SAAADI. CDR3 size: 17 residues. Here the CDR3 DNA reads TGCGCCAGCAGTGAGACGGGAGGACGGGCTAGCACAGATACGCAGTATTTT. This gives the protein CASSETGGRASTDTQYF.

The V gene is TRBV28, the J gene TRBJ1-1, with a tentative D call TRBD1 (6 bases). V dropped 5 bases and J dropped 0 bases, with 10 bases sitting between them. This CDR3 has 14 residues. Per germline, CDR1 MDHEN and CDR2 SYDVKM. The CDR3 nucleotides are TGTGCCAGCAGTCCTAGGACAGTGAACACTGAAGCTTTCTTT. It translates to CASSPRTVNTEAFF.

V and J are TRBV5-1 and TRBJ2-1; no clear D gene. In germline, CDR1 is SGHRS, CDR2 YFSETQ. The CDR3 runs 16 residues. V dropped 4 bases and J dropped 5 bases, with 19 bases sitting between them. The CDR3 sequence: CASSEVLRAKNNEQFF. DNA for the CDR3: TGCGCCAGCAGCGAGGTTTTACGGGCGAAGAACAATGAGCAGTTCTTC.

The rearrangement uses TRBV6-5 and TRBJ2-6; D may be TRBD2 (5 bases). CDR1 and CDR2 from the germline V gene are MNHEY and SVGAGI. Trimming removed 5 bases at V and 0 bases at J, with 8 bases between. The CDR3 has 15 residues. In DNA, the CDR3 is TGTGCCAGCAGTCAGGACTTCTCTGGGGCCAACGTCCTGACTTTC. This encodes CASSQDFSGANVLTF.

The chain combines TRBV18 with TRBJ2-6, with TRBD2 identical over 8 bases. Germline CDR1 and CDR2: KGHSH and LQKENI. This CDR3 has 13 amino acids. V trimming: 4 bases; J trimming: 11 bases; junction bases outside the gene matches: 4. CDR3 nucleotides: TGTGCCAGCTCACGTAGCGGGGAGGACGTCCTGACTTTC. Translated, it gives CASSRSGEDVLTF.

The V call is TRBV5-6, the J call TRBJ2-7; D is possibly TRBD2 (5 bases). Trimming took 0 bases from V and 5 from J, leaving 12 bases between them. The CDR3 is made up of 14 amino acids. Germline CDR1 and CDR2: SGHDT and YYEEEE. CDR3 DNA: TGTGCCAGCAGCTTGGCTCTGGGAGTGAACGAGCAGTACTTC. Translating gives CASSLALGVNEQYF.

This chain links TRBV14 with TRBJ2-5; D call uncertain. TRBJ2-7 matches the DNA end more closely, so the J call is doubtful. The CDR3 runs 12 residues. Germline-derived CDR1 and CDR2 are SGHDN and FVKESK. For the CDR3, the DNA is TGTGCCAGCAGCCATAGCCCCTACGAGCAGTACTTC. The encoded protein is CASSHSPYEQYF.

V is TRBV11-3 and J is TRBJ2-3; no clear D gene. Germline V CDR1 and CDR2: SGHNT, YENEEA. The CDR3 is made up of 14 amino acids. The V end lost 4 bases, the J end lost 2 bases, and 10 bases lay between the germline ends. This CDR3 reads CASSSASNTDTQYF. The CDR3 nucleotides read TGTGCCAGCAGCTCCGCCTCCAACACAGATACGCAGTATTTT.

This chain uses TRBV18 with TRBJ2-4; unclear D gene. Germline V lookup: CDR1 KGHSH, CDR2 LQKENI. This CDR3 is 14 amino acids long. V was pared by 5 bases and J by 0 bases, with 8 bases between. The CDR3 protein is CASSAILAKNIQYF. For the CDR3, the DNA is TGTGCCAGCTCAGCGATACTAGCCAAAAACATTCAGTACTTC.

The chain is built from TRBV5-5 and TRBJ2-1; 9 bases map to TRBD1. Germline trimming cut 5 bases from V and 1 base from J; bases unmatched to any gene: 7. This CDR3 is built from 16 residues. Germline assignment: CDR1 SGHKS and CDR2 YYEKEE (reference sequence). The CDR3 DNA follows: TGTGCCAGCAGTACCCCGGGACAGGGTTCCTACAATGAGCAGTTCTTC. This gives the protein CASSTPGQGSYNEQFF.

The sample holds one count of this clone. The chain combines TRBV4-1 with TRBJ2-1, with 16 bases identical to TRBD2. Germline CDR1 and CDR2: MGHRA and YSYEKL. J lost 9 bases, V lost 3 bases, and 5 bases had no gene match. The CDR3 consists of 16 residues. The CDR3, as DNA: TGCGCCAGCAGCCAGGAGGGACTAGCGGGAGGGGGTGAGCAGTTCTTC. This codes for CASSQEGLAGGGEQFF.

The rearrangement links TRBV7-3 to TRBJ2-3, with TRBD1 matching 7 bases. The CDR3 covers 14 residues. The germline CDR1 and CDR2 sequences are SGHTA and FQGTGA. V shed 5 bases and J 0 bases; nucleotides not matched to a gene: 2. CDR3 bases: TGTGCCAGCAGCAGGACAGGCAGCACAGATACGCAGTATTTT. It is translated as CASSRTGSTDTQYF.

This chain links TRBV4-2 with TRBJ2-7, with D possibly TRBD2 on 5 matching bases. V lost 1 base, J lost 3 bases, and 10 bases lay in between. The germline gives CDR1 LGHNA, CDR2 YNFKEQ. This CDR3 has 14 amino acids. Here the CDR3 DNA reads TGTGCCAGCAGCCAAGTGAGGGAGTTCTACGAGCAGTACTTC. Protein: CASSQVREFYEQYF.

The chain combines TRBV6-5 with TRBJ1-2; D is ambiguous. The CDR3 length is 13 residues. Trimming stripped 6 bases from V and 4 bases from J, with 12 bases between. Germline-derived CDR1 and CDR2 are MNHEY and SVGAGI. CDR3 amino acids: CASSEGLGYGYTF. The CDR3 DNA sequence: TGTGCCAGCAGCGAAGGGTTGGGCTATGGCTACACCTTC.

The rearrangement uses TRBV6-1 and TRBJ2-3; the D gene is possibly TRBD1 (6 bases). The CDR3 sequence is 15 residues long. Trimming removed 6 bases from V and 1 base from J, with 14 bases in between. Germline-derived CDR1 and CDR2 are MNHNS and SASEGT. CDR3 protein: CASRYQGLGTDTQYF. The CDR3 DNA reads TGTGCCAGCAGATACCAGGGGCTTGGCACAGATACGCAGTATTTT.

The chain recombines TRBV7-9 with TRBJ1-4, with no clear D. Trimming cost V 7 bases and J 3 bases, with 18 bases left between them. CDR1 and CDR2 (germline): SEHNR, FQNEAQ (reference sequence). The CDR3 consists of 16 residues. This CDR3 reads CASTSGLLRANEKLFF. The CDR3 DNA reads as TGTGCCAGCACCTCCGGGCTGCTTAGGGCTAATGAAAAACTGTTTTTT.

This chain connects TRBV10-3 to TRBJ2-3; 13 bases match TRBD2. This CDR3 contains 18 residues. J gave up 3 bases and V 6 bases, and 12 bases lay outside the gene matches. Germline V gene lookup returns CDR1 ENHRY and CDR2 SYGVKD. The CDR3, as DNA: TGTGCCATCAGGGGGGGACTAGCGGGACCAGTTTTAACAGATACGCAGTATTTT. It codes for CAIRGGLAGPVLTDTQYF.

The gene calls are TRBV30 and TRBJ1-4; no clear D gene. Trimming took 1 base from V and 7 from J, leaving 7 bases between them. Germline CDR1 and CDR2: GTSNPN and SVGIG (reference sequence). This CDR3 is 12 amino acids long. The CDR3 loop is CAWSGVSEKLFF. CDR3 bases: TGTGCCTGGAGTGGTGTCAGTGAAAAACTGTTTTTT.

V is TRBV5-1 and J is TRBJ1-1; D is unresolved. There are 15 residues in the CDR3. V lost 8 bases, J lost 1 base, and 18 bases lay in between. Germline CDR1 and CDR2: SGHRS and YFSETQ. The CDR3 DNA sequence: TGCGCCAGTACCGATGTGGGCAGGCCGAACACTGAAGCTTTCTTT. Protein sequence: CASTDVGRPNTEAFF.

The chain employs TRBV11-3 and TRBJ2-6, with unresolved D. The V end lost 3 bases, the J end lost 1 base, and 7 bases lay between the germline ends. There are 15 residues in the CDR3. The germline CDR1 and CDR2 sequences are SGHNT and YENEEA. CDR3 in DNA: TGTGCCAGCAGCTTCTCTGGATCTGGGGCCAACGTCCTGACTTTC. Its protein product is CASSFSGSGANVLTF.

This chain joins TRBV27 and TRBJ2-7; TRBD2 might be the D (6 bases). The CDR3 totals 14 residues. Trimming shortened V by 6 bases and J by 9 bases, and 21 bases separated the two germline ends. Germline lookup yields CDR1 MNHEY and CDR2 SMNVEV (reference sequence). The CDR3 DNA reads TGTGCCAGCAGCCGGGGAGGCTGGTCCCCGGGGCAGTACTTC. Its protein product is CASSRGGWSPGQYF.

Worth noting for this clone: The identical CDR3 is also encoded by other nucleotide sequences in the sample. V and J are TRBV2 and TRBJ1-5, with 8 bases that match TRBD1. V lost 2 bases and J lost 2; bases outside the gene matches: 2. CDR1 is SNHLY, CDR2 FYNNEI, per germline. This CDR3 region has 15 residues. CDR3 residues: CASSETGGGNQPQHF. The CDR3, as DNA: TGTGCCAGCAGTGAAACAGGGGGTGGCAATCAGCCCCAGCATTTT.

The chain couples TRBV14 to TRBJ2-1; unclear D gene. This CDR3 spans 13 amino acids. The V gene lost 5 bases and the J gene lost 5 bases, with 10 bases spanning the gap. The germline V gene encodes CDR1 SGHDN and CDR2 FVKESK. The CDR3 here is CASSGLVHNEQFF. In nucleotides, the CDR3 is TGTGCCAGCAGCGGTCTTGTACACAATGAGCAGTTCTTC. Full variable domain (missing parts from reference TRBV14 and TRBJ2-1): EAGVTQFPSHSVIEKGQTVTLRCDPISGHDNLYWYRRVMGKEIKFLLHFVKESKQDESGMPNNRFLAERTGGTYSTLKVQPAELEDSGVYFCASSGLVHNEQFFGPGTRLTVL.